This T cell receptor beta chain stems from a study of early T cells in non-severe SARS-CoV-2 infection. The overall study: Chains were unpaired, as sequencing was done on bulk RNA from unsorted whole blood. Study-level points and caveats: Lookups in VDJdb leaned toward anti-spike CD8 responses and missed private and CD4 specificities.

CDR3 length: 15 amino acids. Trimming took off 0 bases at V and 0 bases at J, with 7 bases between the two ends. Germline V gene sequence: CDR1 SGDLS, CDR2 YYNGEE. The protocol attached unique molecular identifiers to individual cDNA molecules. TCRdb itself ran the 5' RACE reads through MiXCR, one entry per CDR3 protein. The sample records roughly 61,000 distinct CDR3 sequences, under 14% being singletons. This clonotype occurred many times. The antigen remains undetermined. The clonotype comes from an adult who was a healthcare worker with PCR-confirmed SARS-CoV-2 infection or an uninfected control (not recorded which). Material: whole blood. This chain joins TRBV9 and TRBJ1-3; D ambiguous. The CDR3 coding sequence is TGTGCCAGCAGCGTAGGCAAAGCCTCTGGAAACACCATATATTTT. This gives the protein CASSVGKASGNTIYF.